This entry is about one T cell receptor (beta chain). Sequenced by immunoSEQ multiplex PCR; TCRdb stores in-frame clones only, minus some. The profile shows 83,000 or so clones, around four fifths of them singletons. The data were taken from a study of blood T cell repertoires in COVID-19. About the research overall: Both acute and convalescent COVID-19 samples were obtained from the United States, Italy and Spain.

Unmatched junction bases numbered 6, after V lost 3 bases and J lost 5 bases. The CDR3 sequence is 14 residues long. Germline V gene sequence: CDR1 SGHTA, CDR2 FQGTGA. This clonotype originated in a woman over 75 with acute or convalescent COVID-19. The sequenced sample was peripheral blood. The chain is built from TRBV7-3 and TRBJ1-1; 7 bases agree with TRBD1. This chain's CDR3 is CASSFGGQSTEAFF. The CDR3 nucleotides are TGTGCCAGCAGCTTCGGGGGACAGTCAACTGAAGCTTTCTTT.